This passage covers 21 T cell receptor beta chains from one sample sequenced in a study of cytomegalovirus exposure and HLA in healthy donors. This PCR relied on a set of 60 Vbeta primers and 13 Jbeta primers. Assay: immunoSEQ multiplex PCR; the TCRdb copy retains only in-frame clones and omits some. This sample has 130,000 to 150,000 clones; around 77% occur once, and the top ten carry approximately 2.3%. Source material: PBMCs. These receptors originate from a man younger than 40 in good health and CMV-seronegative.

The sample holds a few counts of this clone. This chain uses TRBV6-5 with TRBJ1-5; no firm D call. Deletions cut 8 bases from V and 0 bases from J, with 8 bases between. Germline V gene sequence: CDR1 MNHEY, CDR2 SVGAGI. There are 13 residues in the CDR3. CDR3 residues: CASSGNSNQPQHF. The CDR3 nucleotides read TGTGCCAGCTCGGGAAATAGCAATCAGCCCCAGCATTTT.

The chain is built from TRBV7-3 and TRBJ2-7; TRBD2 aligns across 10 bases. This CDR3 region has 14 residues. V shed 3 bases, J shed 5 bases, and the junction held 4 bases outside the gene matches. Germline V gene lookup returns CDR1 SGHTA and CDR2 FQGTGA. The CDR3 is CASSFGLAGDEQYF. In DNA form, the CDR3 reads TGTGCCAGCAGCTTTGGGCTAGCGGGGGACGAGCAGTACTTC.

The chain carries TRBV30 and TRBJ2-7; 11 bases are a match to TRBD2. The CDR3 extends over 18 amino acids. V dropped 3 bases and J dropped 0; count of bases not matched to a gene: 13. Germline loops: CDR1 GTSNPN, CDR2 SVGIG (reference sequence). The DNA of the CDR3 is TGTGCCTGGAGCCCTAAGACTAGCGGGATTCGGAGCTCCTACGAGCAGTACTTC. This encodes CAWSPKTSGIRSSYEQYF. The full variable domain, in which reference TRBV30 and TRBJ2-7 provide the parts outside the CDR3, is SQTIHQWPATLVQPVGSPLSLECTVEGTSNPNLYWYRQAAGRGLQLLFYSVGIGQISSEVPQNLSASRPQDRQFILSSKKLLLSDSGFYLCAWSPKTSGIRSSYEQYFGPGTRLTVT.

This CDR3 is CASSTPDRGWGWAFF. CDR3 bases: TGTGCCAGTAGTACGCCCGACAGGGGATGGGGATGGGCTTTCTTT. The gene calls are TRBV19 and TRBJ1-1, with 8 bases aligning to TRBD1. This CDR3 has 15 amino acids. The germline gives CDR1 LNHDA, CDR2 SQIVND (reference sequence). J was trimmed by 11 bases and V by 4 bases; bases with no gene match: 15.

This sequence joins TRBV10-1 and TRBJ2-7; 9 bases agree with TRBD1. The V gene end was trimmed by 4 bases and the J gene end by 9 bases; junction bases not matched to a gene: 13. CDR1 and CDR2 from the germline V gene are WNHNN and SYGVQD (reference sequence). The length of the CDR3 is 15 residues. CDR3 amino acids: CASSGPGQGPRGQYF. CDR3 bases: TGCGCCAGCAGTGGGCCGGGACAGGGACCAAGGGGGCAGTACTTC.

This clone was counted a few times. This rearrangement joins TRBV30 to TRBJ1-5, with a tentative D call TRBD1 (6 bases). Germline V gene lookup returns CDR1 GTSNPN and CDR2 SVGIG (reference sequence). V shed 3 bases and J shed 5 bases, with 14 bases lying between them. The CDR3 is 14 amino acids. The CDR3 coding sequence is TGTGCCTGGAGCCTGGGGACACCTTATCAGCCCCAGCATTTT. It codes for CAWSLGTPYQPQHF. Looking up the rest from reference TRBV30 and TRBJ1-5 gives the full variable domain: SQTIHQWPATLVQPVGSPLSLECTVEGTSNPNLYWYRQAAGRGLQLLFYSVGIGQISSEVPQNLSASRPQDRQFILSSKKLLLSDSGFYLCAWSLGTPYQPQHFGDGTRLSIL.

V gene TRBV27 combines with J gene TRBJ1-1; no firm D call. Per the germline V gene, CDR1 is MNHEY and CDR2 is SMNVEV (reference sequence). The CDR3 is made up of 13 amino acids. The V end was cut by 10 bases, the J end by 4 bases, with 16 bases between. The CDR3 loop is CATRRQAGTEAFF. In DNA form, the CDR3 reads TGTGCCACCCGGCGGCAGGCGGGCACTGAAGCTTTCTTT.

The chain uses TRBV7-9 and TRBJ2-7; TRBD2 might be the D (7 bases). The length of the CDR3 is 15 residues. V lost 3 bases and J lost 2, with 14 bases in between. The germline gives CDR1 SEHNR, CDR2 FQNEAQ (reference sequence). CDR3 DNA: TGTGCCAGCAGCTTTGCGGGGGCAAGGACCTACGAGCAGTACTTC. Translating it yields CASSFAGARTYEQYF.

This clone was found a few times. This chain connects TRBV7-2 to TRBJ1-1; 10 bases match TRBD1. V was pared by 5 bases and J by 3 bases, with 6 bases of the junction left unmatched. The CDR3 spans 15 residues. From germline, CDR1 is SGHTA and CDR2 FQGNSA. The CDR3 sequence is CASSTRTGGHTEAFF. In DNA form, the CDR3 reads TGTGCCAGCAGCACAAGGACAGGGGGTCACACTGAAGCTTTCTTT.

This clone was seen only once. CDR3: CASKTGADQETQYF. Here the CDR3 DNA reads TGTGCCAGCAAGACAGGGGCGGACCAAGAGACCCAGTACTTC. V gene TRBV6-5 combines with J gene TRBJ2-5; 8 positions agree with TRBD1. The CDR3 is 14 residues long. Germline CDR1 is MNHEY and CDR2 is SVGAGI. The V and J ends lost 7 bases and 0 bases, in that order; junction bases with no gene match: 4.

V and J are TRBV5-5 and TRBJ2-5; weak D call: TRBD1 (6 bases). The CDR3 length is 15 residues. V was pared by 4 bases and J by 0 bases, with 13 bases between. Germline V lookup: CDR1 SGHKS, CDR2 YYEKEE (reference sequence). The CDR3 protein is CASSRLQGNQETQYF. As DNA, the CDR3 is TGTGCCAGCAGCCGTTTACAGGGAAACCAAGAGACCCAGTACTTC.

This clone has a single count. V and J are TRBV2 and TRBJ2-7, with a tentative D call TRBD1 (5 bases). Germline CDR1 SNHLY, CDR2 FYNNEI. This CDR3 has 12 amino acids. Trimming pared 4 bases from V and 3 bases from J, leaving 7 bases between. The CDR3 DNA is TGTGCCAGCAGTGGCACAGGCTACGAGCAGTACTTC. As protein: CASSGTGYEQYF.

The chain combines TRBV15 with TRBJ1-3; D remains unclear. From germline, CDR1 is LNHNV and CDR2 YYDKDF (reference sequence). This CDR3 has 14 amino acids. V lost 0 bases, J lost 5 bases, and 8 bases lay in between. The CDR3, as DNA: TGTGCCACCAGCAGAGATCGGAGTAGAAACACCATATATTTT. Residues: CATSRDRSRNTIYF. Together with reference TRBV15 and TRBJ1-3, the CDR3 gives the full variable domain: DAMVIQNPRYQVTQFGKPVTLSCSQTLNHNVMYWYQQKSSQAPKLLFHYYDKDFNNEADTPDNFQSRRPNTSFCFLDIRSPGLGDTAMYLCATSRDRSRNTIYFGEGSWLTVV.

This clone was counted once. The chain is built from TRBV11-2 and TRBJ1-1; D is possibly TRBD1 (6 bases). The CDR3 has 14 residues. Per the germline V gene, CDR1 is SGHAT and CDR2 is FQNNGV. Between the trimmed V and J ends, which lost 3 bases and 2 bases, there was a span of 10 bases. The CDR3 sequence is CASSLADSNTEAFF. The CDR3 coding sequence is TGTGCCAGCAGCTTGGCGGACAGTAACACTGAAGCTTTCTTT.

This clone came up once. This chain uses TRBV28 with TRBJ1-4, with TRBD1 matching 8 bases. Trimming cost V 6 bases and J 7 bases; bases outside gene matches: 10. Germline V gives CDR1 MDHEN, CDR2 SYDVKM. This CDR3 contains 15 residues. CDR3 coding DNA: TGTGCCAGCAGCTCCTCAGGGGGCGTAATTGAAAAACTGTTTTTT. Residues: CASSSSGGVIEKLFF.

This clone was observed a single time. The chain combines TRBV28 with TRBJ2-3, with 9 bases lining up with TRBD2. The CDR3 sequence is 17 residues long. V lost 3 bases, J lost 2 bases, and 9 bases stayed unmatched. Germline values: CDR1 MDHEN, CDR2 SYDVKM. CDR3 region: CASSLPPLAGTTDTQYF. In DNA form, the CDR3 reads TGTGCCAGCAGTTTGCCCCCACTAGCGGGCACCACAGATACGCAGTATTTT. The full variable domain, in which reference TRBV28 and TRBJ2-3 provide the parts outside the CDR3, is DVKVTQSSRYLVKRTGEKVFLECVQDMDHENMFWYRQDPGLGLRLIYFSYDVKMKEKGDIPEGYSVSREKKERFSLILESASTNQTSMYLCASSLPPLAGTTDTQYFGPGTRLTVL.

This clone turned up a few times. The gene calls are TRBV7-9 and TRBJ2-5; weak D call: TRBD1 (5 bases). The CDR3 totals 14 residues. Trimming shortened V by 5 bases and J by 2 bases, and 12 bases separated the two germline ends. Germline CDR1 reads SEHNR; CDR2 reads FQNEAQ (reference sequence). The CDR3 loop is CASSPRQGQETQYF. Written as DNA, the CDR3 is TGTGCCAGCAGCCCCCGGCAGGGACAAGAGACCCAGTACTTC.

In this sample, this clone turned up once. V is TRBV11-2 and J is TRBJ1-3; no firm D call. This CDR3 region has 15 residues. CDR1 and CDR2 (germline): SGHAT, FQNNGV. The V and J ends lost 8 bases and 0 bases respectively, with 14 bases between them. The CDR3 DNA is TGTGCCAGCTCTCCCCCGGTCCCCTCTGGAAACACCATATATTTT. This gives the protein CASSPPVPSGNTIYF. Full variable domain (rest looked up from reference TRBV11-2 and TRBJ1-3): EAGVAQSPRYKIIEKRQSVAFWCNPISGHATLYWYQQILGQGPKLLIQFQNNGVVDDSQLPKDRFSAERLKGVDSTLKIQPAKLEDSAVYLCASSPPVPSGNTIYFGEGSWLTVV.

The rearrangement joins TRBV6-5 to TRBJ2-1; D unresolved. Germline V CDR1 and CDR2: MNHEY, SVGAGI. This CDR3 region has 13 residues. Trimming stripped 4 bases from V and 7 bases from J, with 11 bases between. The CDR3: CASSFSRRNEQFF. The CDR3 DNA follows: TGTGCCAGCAGTTTTTCTAGACGGAATGAGCAGTTCTTC.

This clone appeared a few times. V gene TRBV5-1 combines with J gene TRBJ1-6, with D possibly TRBD1 on 6 matching bases. The CDR3 contains 15 residues. The germline CDR1 and CDR2 sequences are SGHRS and YFSETQ. Trimming left V 4 bases short and J 7 bases short, with 15 bases between. The CDR3 loop is CASSPRGMGNSPLHF. The CDR3 bases are TGCGCCAGCAGCCCGAGGGGGATGGGAAATTCACCCCTCCACTTT.

As regards this clone: One end of the junction fails to match germline, which may point to a read error. V usage is TRBV19 and J usage is TRBJ1-2; 9 bases agree with TRBD1. Germline lookup yields CDR1 LNHDA and CDR2 SQIVND (reference sequence). CDR3 length equals 14 residues. CDR3 coding DNA: TGTGCCAGTAGTCCGGGACAGGGTAACTATGGCTACCCCTTC. This gives the protein CASSPGQGNYGYPF.